This T cell receptor beta chain was recorded in a study of metastatic and nonmetastatic thyroid tumors. TCRdb re-called clones from the PCR reads using MiXCR. The table shows approximately 60,000 clones, with just under 30% occurring only once. No treatment had been given to any patient before thyroid surgery. The table lists this clone with a few counts. V shed 7 bases and J shed 10 bases, with 14 bases lying between them. This CDR3 contains 13 residues. CDR1 MDHEN and CDR2 SYDVKM come from the germline V gene. The source is a female donor with papillary thyroid cancer or a benign thyroid nodule (not recorded which). Some clones in this sample may be carry-over from other donors' samples. The rearrangement joins TRBV28 to TRBJ1-6; a possible D gene is TRBD1 (6 bases). Sequencing was done on a sample of blood. The CDR3 DNA follows: TGTGCCAGCATGAAAACAGGGTCCTCACCCCTCCACTTT. It specifies CASMKTGSSPLHF.